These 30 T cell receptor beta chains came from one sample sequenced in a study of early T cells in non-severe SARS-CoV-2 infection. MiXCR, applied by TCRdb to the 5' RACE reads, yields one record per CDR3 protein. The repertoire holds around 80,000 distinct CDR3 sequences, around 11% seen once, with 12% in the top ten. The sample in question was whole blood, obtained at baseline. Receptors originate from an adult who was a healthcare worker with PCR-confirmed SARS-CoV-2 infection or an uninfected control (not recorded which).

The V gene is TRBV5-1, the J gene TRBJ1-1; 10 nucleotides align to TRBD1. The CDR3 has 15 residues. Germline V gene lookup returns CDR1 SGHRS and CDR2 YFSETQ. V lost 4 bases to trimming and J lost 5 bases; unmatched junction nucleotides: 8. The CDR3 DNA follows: TGCGCCAGCAGCACCCGACAGGGGGCCATGACTGAAGCTTTCTTT. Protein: CASSTRQGAMTEAFF.

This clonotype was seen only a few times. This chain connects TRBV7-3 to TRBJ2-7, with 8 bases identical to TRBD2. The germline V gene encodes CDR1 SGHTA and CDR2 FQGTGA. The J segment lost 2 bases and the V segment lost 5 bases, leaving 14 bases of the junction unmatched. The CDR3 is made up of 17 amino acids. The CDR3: CASSVIGRTSGTYEQYF. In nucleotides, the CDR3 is TGTGCCAGCAGCGTTATCGGTCGAACTAGCGGTACCTACGAGCAGTACTTC.

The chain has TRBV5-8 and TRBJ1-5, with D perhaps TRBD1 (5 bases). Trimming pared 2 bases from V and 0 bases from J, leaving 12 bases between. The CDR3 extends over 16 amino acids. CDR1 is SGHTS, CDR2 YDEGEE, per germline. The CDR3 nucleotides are TGTGCCAGCAGCTTCGTAGGGACTAATAGCAATCAGCCCCAGCATTTT. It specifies CASSFVGTNSNQPQHF.

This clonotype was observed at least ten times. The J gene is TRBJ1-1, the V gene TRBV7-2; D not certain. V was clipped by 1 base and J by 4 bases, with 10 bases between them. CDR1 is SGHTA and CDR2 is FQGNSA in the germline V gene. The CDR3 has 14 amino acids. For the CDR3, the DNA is TGTGCCAGCAGCTTAGGCAGTCAGAGCACTGAAGCTTTCTTT. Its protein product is CASSLGSQSTEAFF. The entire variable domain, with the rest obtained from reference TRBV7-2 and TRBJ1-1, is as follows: GAGVSQSPSNKVTEKGKDVELRCDPISGHTALYWYRQSLGQGLEFLIYFQGNSAPDKSGLPSDRFSAERTGGSVSTLTIQRTQQEDSAVYLCASSLGSQSTEAFFGQGTRLTVV.

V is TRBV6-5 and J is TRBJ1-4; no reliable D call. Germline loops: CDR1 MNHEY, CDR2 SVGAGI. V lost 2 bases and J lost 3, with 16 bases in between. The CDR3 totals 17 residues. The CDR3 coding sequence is TGTGCCAGCAGTTACGGTTCGGGGAGCGGATCTAATGAAAAACTGTTTTTT. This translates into CASSYGSGSGSNEKLFF.

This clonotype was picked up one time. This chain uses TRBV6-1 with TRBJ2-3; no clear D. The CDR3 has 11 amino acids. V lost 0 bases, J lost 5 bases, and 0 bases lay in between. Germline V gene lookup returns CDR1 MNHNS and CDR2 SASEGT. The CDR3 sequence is CASSEADTQYF. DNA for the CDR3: TGTGCCAGCAGTGAAGCAGATACGCAGTATTTT.

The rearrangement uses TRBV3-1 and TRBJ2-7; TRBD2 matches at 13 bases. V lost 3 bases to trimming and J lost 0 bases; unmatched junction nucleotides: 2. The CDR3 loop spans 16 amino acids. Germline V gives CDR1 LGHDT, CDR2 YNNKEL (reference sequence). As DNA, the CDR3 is TGTGCCAGCAGCCAGACTAGCGGGGGGAGCTCCTACGAGCAGTACTTC. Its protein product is CASSQTSGGSSYEQYF.

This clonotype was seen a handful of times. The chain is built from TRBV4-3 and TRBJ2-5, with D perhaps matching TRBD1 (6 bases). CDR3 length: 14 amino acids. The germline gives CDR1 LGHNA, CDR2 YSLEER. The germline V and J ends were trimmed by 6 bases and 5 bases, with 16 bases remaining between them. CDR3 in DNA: TGCGCCAGCAGTCCCGAGACAGGTGGTGAGACCCAGTACTTC. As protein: CASSPETGGETQYF.

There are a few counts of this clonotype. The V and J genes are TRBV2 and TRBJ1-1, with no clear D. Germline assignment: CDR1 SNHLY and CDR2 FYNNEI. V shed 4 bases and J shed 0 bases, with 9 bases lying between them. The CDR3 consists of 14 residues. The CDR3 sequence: CASSGRSMNTEAFF. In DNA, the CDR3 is TGTGCCAGCAGTGGGAGAAGCATGAACACTGAAGCTTTCTTT.

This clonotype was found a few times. CDR3: CASSLPGSPLHF. CDR3 in DNA: TGTGCCAGCAGTTTACCCGGGTCACCCCTCCACTTT. The chain is built from TRBV12-3 or TRBV12-4 and TRBJ1-6, with D uncertain. This CDR3 is 12 amino acids long. V lost 2 bases, J lost 10 bases, and 6 bases lay in between.

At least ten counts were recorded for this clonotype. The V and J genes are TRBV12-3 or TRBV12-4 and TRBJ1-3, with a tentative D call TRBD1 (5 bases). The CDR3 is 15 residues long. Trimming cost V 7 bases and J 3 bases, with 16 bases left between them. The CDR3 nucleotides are TGTGCCAGCAACCTGGCGGGGGGAAGTGGAAACACCATATATTTT. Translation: CASNLAGGSGNTIYF.

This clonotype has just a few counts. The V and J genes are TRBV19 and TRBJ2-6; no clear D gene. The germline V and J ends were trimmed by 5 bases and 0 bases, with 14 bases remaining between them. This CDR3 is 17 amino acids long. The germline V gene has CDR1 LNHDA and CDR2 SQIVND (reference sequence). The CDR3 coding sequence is TGTGCCAGTAGTCCCGTACCACAAAGCTCTGGGGCCAACGTCCTGACTTTC. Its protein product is CASSPVPQSSGANVLTF.

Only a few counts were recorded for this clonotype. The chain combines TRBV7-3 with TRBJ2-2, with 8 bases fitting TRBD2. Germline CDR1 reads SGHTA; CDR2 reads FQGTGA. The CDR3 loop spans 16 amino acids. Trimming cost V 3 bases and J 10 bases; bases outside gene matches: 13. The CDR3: CASSFSLGGGPEELFF. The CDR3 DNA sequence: TGTGCCAGCAGCTTTTCCTTAGGCGGGGGGCCCGAGGAGCTGTTTTTT.

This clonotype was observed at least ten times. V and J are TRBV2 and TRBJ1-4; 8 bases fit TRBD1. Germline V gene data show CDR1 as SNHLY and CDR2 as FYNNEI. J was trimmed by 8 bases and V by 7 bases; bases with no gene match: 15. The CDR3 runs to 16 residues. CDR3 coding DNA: TGTGCCAGCATTCCCCTACGGACAGGGAGGATAGAAAAACTGTTTTTT. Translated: CASIPLRTGRIEKLFF.

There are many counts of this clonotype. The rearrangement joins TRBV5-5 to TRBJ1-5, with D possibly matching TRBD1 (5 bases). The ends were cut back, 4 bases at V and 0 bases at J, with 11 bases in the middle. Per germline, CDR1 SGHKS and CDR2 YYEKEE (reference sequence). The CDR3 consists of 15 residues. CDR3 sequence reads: CASSLTGTSNQPQHF. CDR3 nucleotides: TGTGCCAGCAGCCTTACAGGAACTAGCAATCAGCCCCAGCATTTT.

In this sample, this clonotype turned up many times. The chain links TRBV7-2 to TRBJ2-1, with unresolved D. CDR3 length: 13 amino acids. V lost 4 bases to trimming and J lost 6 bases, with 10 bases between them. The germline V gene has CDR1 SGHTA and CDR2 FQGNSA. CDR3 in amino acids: CASSSGLVNEQFF. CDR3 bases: TGTGCCAGCAGCTCAGGTTTAGTCAATGAGCAGTTCTTC.

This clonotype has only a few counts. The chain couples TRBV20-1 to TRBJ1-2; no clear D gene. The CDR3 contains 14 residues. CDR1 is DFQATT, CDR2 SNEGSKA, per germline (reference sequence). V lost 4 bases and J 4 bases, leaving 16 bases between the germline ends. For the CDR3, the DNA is TGCAGTGCTACCCACCCGCGGACCTCCTATGGCTACACCTTC. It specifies CSATHPRTSYGYTF.

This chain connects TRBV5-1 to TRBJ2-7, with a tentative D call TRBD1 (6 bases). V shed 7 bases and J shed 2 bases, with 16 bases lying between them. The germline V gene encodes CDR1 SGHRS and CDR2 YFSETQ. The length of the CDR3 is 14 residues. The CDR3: CASCRDTPPYEQYF. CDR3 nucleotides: TGCGCCAGCTGCCGGGACACCCCACCCTACGAGCAGTACTTC. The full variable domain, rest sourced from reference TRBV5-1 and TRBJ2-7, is KAGVTQTPRYLIKTRGQQVTLSCSPISGHRSVSWYQQTPGQGLQFLFEYFSETQRNKGNFPGRFSGRQFSNSRSEMNVSTLELGDSALYLCASCRDTPPYEQYFGPGTRLTVT.

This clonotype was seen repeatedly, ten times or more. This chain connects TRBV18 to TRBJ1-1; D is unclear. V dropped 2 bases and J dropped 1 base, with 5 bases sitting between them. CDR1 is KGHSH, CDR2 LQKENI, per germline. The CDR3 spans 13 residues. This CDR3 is CASSPNRNTEAFF. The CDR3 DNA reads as TGTGCCAGCTCACCAAACAGGAACACTGAAGCTTTCTTT.

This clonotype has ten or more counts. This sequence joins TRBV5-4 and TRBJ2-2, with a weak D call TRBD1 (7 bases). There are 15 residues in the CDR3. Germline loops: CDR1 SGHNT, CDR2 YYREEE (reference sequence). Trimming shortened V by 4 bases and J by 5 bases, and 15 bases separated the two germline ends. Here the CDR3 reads CASSARTGGTGELFF. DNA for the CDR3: TGTGCCAGCAGCGCCCGGACAGGAGGGACCGGGGAGCTGTTTTTT.

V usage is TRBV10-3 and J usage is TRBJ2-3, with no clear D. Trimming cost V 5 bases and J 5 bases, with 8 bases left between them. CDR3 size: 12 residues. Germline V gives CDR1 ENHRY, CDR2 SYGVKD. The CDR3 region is CAISNYGDTQYF. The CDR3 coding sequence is TGTGCCATCAGTAACTACGGAGATACGCAGTATTTT.

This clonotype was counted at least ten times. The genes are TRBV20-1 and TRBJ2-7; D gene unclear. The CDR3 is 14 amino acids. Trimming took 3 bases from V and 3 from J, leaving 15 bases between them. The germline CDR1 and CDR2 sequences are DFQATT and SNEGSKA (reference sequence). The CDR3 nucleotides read TGCAGTGCTAGTCAGAGTGTCTTCCTCTACGAGCAGTACTTC. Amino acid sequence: CSASQSVFLYEQYF.

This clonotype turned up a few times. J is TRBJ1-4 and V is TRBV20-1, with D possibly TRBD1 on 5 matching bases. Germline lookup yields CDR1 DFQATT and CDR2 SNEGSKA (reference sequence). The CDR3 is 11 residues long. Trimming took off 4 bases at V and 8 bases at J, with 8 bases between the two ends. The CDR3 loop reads CSAKGREKLFF. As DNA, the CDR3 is TGCAGTGCTAAGGGGAGAGAAAAACTGTTTTTT.

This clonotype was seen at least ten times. CDR3 DNA sequence: TGTGCCAGCAGTTTGCCAGGGGTGGTTACTGGTGAGCAGTTCTTC. This encodes CASSLPGVVTGEQFF. The J gene is TRBJ2-1, the V gene TRBV12-3 or TRBV12-4, with a tentative D call TRBD1 (6 bases). The CDR3 consists of 15 residues. With 3 bases removed from V and 9 bases from J, the gap between germline ends came to 18 bases.

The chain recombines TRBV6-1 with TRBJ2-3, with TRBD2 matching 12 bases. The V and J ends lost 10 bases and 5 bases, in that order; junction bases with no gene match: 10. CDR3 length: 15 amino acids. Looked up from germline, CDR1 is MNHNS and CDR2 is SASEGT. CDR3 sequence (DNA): TGTGCCATTCAAGAACTAGCGGGGGGCGAAGATACGCAGTATTTT. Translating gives CAIQELAGGEDTQYF.

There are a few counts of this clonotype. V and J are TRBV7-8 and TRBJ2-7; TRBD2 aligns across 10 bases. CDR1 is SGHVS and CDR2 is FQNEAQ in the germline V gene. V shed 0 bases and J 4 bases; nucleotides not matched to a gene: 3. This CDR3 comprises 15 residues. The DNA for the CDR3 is TGTGCCAGCAGCTTAGCCCTAGCGGGGGTATACGAGCAGTACTTC. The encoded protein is CASSLALAGVYEQYF. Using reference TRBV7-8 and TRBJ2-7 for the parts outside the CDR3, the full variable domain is GAGVSQSPRYKVAKRGQDVALRCDPISGHVSLFWYQQALGQGPEFLTYFQNEAQLDKSGLPSDRFFAERPEGSVSTLKIQRTQQEDSAVYLCASSLALAGVYEQYFGPGTRLTVT.

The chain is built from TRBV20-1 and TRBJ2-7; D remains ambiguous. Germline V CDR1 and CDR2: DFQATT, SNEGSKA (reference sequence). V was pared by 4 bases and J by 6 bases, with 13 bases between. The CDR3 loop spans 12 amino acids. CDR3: CSANRRRSEQYF. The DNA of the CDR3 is TGCAGTGCTAACCGGAGACGGAGCGAGCAGTACTTC.

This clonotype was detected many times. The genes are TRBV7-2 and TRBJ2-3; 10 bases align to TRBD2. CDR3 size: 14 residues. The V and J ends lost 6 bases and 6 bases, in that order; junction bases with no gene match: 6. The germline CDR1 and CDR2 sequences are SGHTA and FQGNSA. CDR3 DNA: TGTGCCAGCAGGGTAGCGGGAGGCTGGGATACGCAGTATTTT. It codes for CASRVAGGWDTQYF. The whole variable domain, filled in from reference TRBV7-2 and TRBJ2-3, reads GAGVSQSPSNKVTEKGKDVELRCDPISGHTALYWYRQSLGQGLEFLIYFQGNSAPDKSGLPSDRFSAERTGGSVSTLTIQRTQQEDSAVYLCASRVAGGWDTQYFGPGTRLTVL.

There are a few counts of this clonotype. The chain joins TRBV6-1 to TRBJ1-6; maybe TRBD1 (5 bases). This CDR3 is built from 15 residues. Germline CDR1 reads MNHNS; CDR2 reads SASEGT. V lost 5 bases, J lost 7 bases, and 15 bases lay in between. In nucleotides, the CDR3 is TGTGCCAGCAGTTCTTCCGGGACCGTCAATTCACCCCTCCACTTT. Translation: CASSSSGTVNSPLHF.

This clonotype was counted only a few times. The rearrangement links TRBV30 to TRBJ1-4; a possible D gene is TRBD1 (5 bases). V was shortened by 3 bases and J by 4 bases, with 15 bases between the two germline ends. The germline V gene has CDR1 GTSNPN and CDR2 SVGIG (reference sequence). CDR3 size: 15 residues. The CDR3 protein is CAWSEIQAFNEKLFF. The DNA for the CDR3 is TGTGCCTGGAGCGAGATACAGGCCTTTAATGAAAAACTGTTTTTT.